The 17 T cell receptor beta chains given below trace back to one sample, sequenced in a study of cytomegalovirus exposure and HLA in healthy donors (dated by TCRdb to the late 2010s). The library was produced with the immunoSEQ multiplex PCR assay. A mixture of 60 forward primers for TCR Vbeta segments and 13 reverse primers for TCR Jbeta segments was used in the multiplex PCR. In TCRdb, the immuneACCESS table is reduced to in-frame sequences with V and J assigned. These tables do not hold every clone; where another copy was compared, an unresolved V gene accounts for under half, and the others remain unexplained. This sample is represented by approximately 160,000 clones; about 85% of them were singletons. The ten top clones hold 1% to 1.5% of the sample. The source material was PBMCs. The receptors derive from a man aged 45 to 65 in good health and CMV-seropositive.

CDR3 sequence (DNA): TGTGCCACCAGCAGAGATGCGGTCCCCCTTAGAGGTTACACCTTC. Translation gives CATSRDAVPLRGYTF. The chain employs TRBV15 and TRBJ1-2, with D hard to call. Germline CDR1 and CDR2: LNHNV and YYDKDF (reference sequence). V was clipped by 0 bases and J by 11 bases, with 19 bases between them. The CDR3 extends over 15 amino acids.

This clone was recorded only once. The chain uses TRBV10-3 and TRBJ1-4; 7 nucleotides agree with TRBD1. The germline V gene has CDR1 ENHRY and CDR2 SYGVKD. The CDR3 is 16 amino acids. The V segment lost 2 bases and the J segment 4 bases; nucleotides outside the gene matches: 7. In DNA, the CDR3 is TGTGCCATCAGTGAGAGCGGACAGGCCAGTAATGAAAAACTGTTTTTT. This gives the protein CAISESGQASNEKLFF.

This chain uses TRBV5-5 with TRBJ1-1, with 9 bases identical to TRBD1. The CDR3 loop spans 14 amino acids. V lost 0 bases and J lost 6; bases outside the gene matches: 3. Germline V gene lookup returns CDR1 SGHKS and CDR2 YYEKEE (reference sequence). In nucleotides, the CDR3 is TGTGCCAGCAGCTTGGGGGGACAGGGCTCTGAAGCTTTCTTT. Encoded protein: CASSLGGQGSEAFF.

This clone occurred a few times. The V and J genes are TRBV19 and TRBJ2-7; tentatively, D is TRBD2 (6 bases). Germline CDR1 reads LNHDA; CDR2 reads SQIVND (reference sequence). V dropped 3 bases and J dropped 6 bases, with 15 bases sitting between them. The CDR3 runs 14 residues. The CDR3: CASSIVPGSSEQYF. DNA of the CDR3: TGTGCCAGTAGTATTGTTCCCGGGAGTTCCGAGCAGTACTTC. Combining the CDR3 with reference TRBV19 and TRBJ2-7 gives the whole variable domain DGGITQSPKYLFRKEGQNVTLSCEQNLNHDAMYWYRQDPGQGLRLIYYSQIVNDFQKGDIAEGYSVSREKKESFPLTVTSAQKNPTAFYLCASSIVPGSSEQYFGPGTRLTVT.

About this clone itself: Additional DNA sequences in this sample encode the identical CDR3. The chain links TRBV7-9 to TRBJ2-7, with 7 positions matching TRBD2. Trimming took 2 bases from V and 4 from J; bases not matched to a gene: 2. Germline CDR1 and CDR2: SEHNR and FQNEAQ (reference sequence). The CDR3 covers 13 residues. CDR3 coding DNA: TGTGCCAGCAGCTTATCCGGGGGGTACGAGCAGTACTTC. Encoded protein: CASSLSGGYEQYF.

This chain connects TRBV7-2 to TRBJ1-5, with D tentatively TRBD1 (5 bases). CDR3 length: 15 residues. CDR1 is SGHTA and CDR2 is FQGNSA in the germline V gene. V was shortened by 5 bases and J by 7 bases, with 18 bases between the two germline ends. CDR3 sequence (DNA): TGTGCCAGCAGCCCTCGGGGGGGGATCAAGCAGCCCCAGCATTTT. It is translated as CASSPRGGIKQPQHF.

The sample holds a few counts of this clone. J is TRBJ2-2 and V is TRBV30; TRBD2 agrees at 14 bases. CDR3 length equals 18 residues. Trimming at V came to 1 base and at J to 4 bases, leaving 8 bases not matched to a gene. Germline V gene lookup returns CDR1 GTSNPN and CDR2 SVGIG (reference sequence). The CDR3 loop is CAWSGRLAGGPGTGELFF. Here the CDR3 DNA reads TGTGCCTGGAGTGGCCGACTAGCGGGAGGGCCGGGCACCGGGGAGCTGTTTTTT.

The chain uses TRBV9 and TRBJ1-1; possible D gene TRBD1, 6 bases. This CDR3 is 14 amino acids long. Germline assignment: CDR1 SGDLS and CDR2 YYNGEE. V lost 4 bases and J lost 1, with 11 bases in between. As DNA, the CDR3 is TGTGCCAGCAGCCGAGGGGGGGCGAACACTGAAGCTTTCTTT. Its translation: CASSRGGANTEAFF.

This rearrangement joins TRBV4-2 to TRBJ1-1; D not resolved. CDR1 is LGHNA and CDR2 is YNFKEQ in the germline V gene. The V end lost 4 bases, the J end lost 3 bases, and 9 bases lay between the germline ends. The CDR3 extends over 13 amino acids. The CDR3 DNA is TGTGCCAGCAGCCCCCACATGGACACTGAAGCTTTCTTT. Its protein is CASSPHMDTEAFF.

The chain is built from TRBV9 and TRBJ1-3, with D perhaps TRBD1 (6 bases). V was clipped by 3 bases and J by 5 bases, with 15 bases between them. Germline V gene lookup returns CDR1 SGDLS and CDR2 YYNGEE. CDR3 length equals 15 residues. The CDR3 protein is CASSADLGGRNTIYF. The CDR3 nucleotides are TGTGCCAGCAGCGCGGACCTGGGGGGGCGAAACACCATATATTTT.

This clone appeared once. The chain has TRBV18 and TRBJ2-1, with 9 bases identical to TRBD2. J lost 5 bases, V lost 1 base, and 3 bases had no gene match. CDR1 is KGHSH and CDR2 is LQKENI in the germline V gene. This CDR3 comprises 15 residues. This CDR3 is CASSPLAGDNNEQFF. CDR3 bases: TGTGCCAGCTCACCACTAGCGGGGGATAACAATGAGCAGTTCTTC.

This clone has a handful of counts. The chain couples TRBV27 to TRBJ1-2; perhaps TRBD1 as D (5 bases). CDR3 length: 11 amino acids. V was cut by 7 bases and J by 4 bases, with 7 bases left in between. Germline CDR1 is MNHEY and CDR2 is SMNVEV (reference sequence). The CDR3 DNA reads as TGTGCCAGCAAGGGGCTCTATGGCTACACCTTC. This translates into CASKGLYGYTF.

The sample holds a few counts of this clone. The chain uses TRBV5-1 and TRBJ1-2, with 7 bases aligning to TRBD1. In germline, CDR1 is SGHRS, CDR2 YFSETQ. With V trimmed by 1 base and J by 0 bases, 6 bases remained unmatched. This CDR3 is built from 16 residues. CDR3 in DNA: TGCGCCAGCAGCTTGTTGGGGACAGCAGCTAACTATGGCTACACCTTC. This translates into CASSLLGTAANYGYTF.

The gene calls are TRBV6-1 and TRBJ2-7; 8 positions agree with TRBD2. Per the germline V gene, CDR1 is MNHNS and CDR2 is SASEGT. The CDR3 covers 14 residues. The V and J ends lost 4 bases and 2 bases, in that order; junction bases with no gene match: 4. CDR3 protein: CASSGSGGTYEQYF. CDR3 coding DNA: TGTGCCAGCAGTGGAAGCGGGGGTACCTACGAGCAGTACTTC.

This rearrangement joins TRBV29-1 to TRBJ2-7; D might be TRBD1 (6 bases). V was clipped by 4 bases and J by 1 base, with 14 bases between them. Germline CDR1 reads SQVTM; CDR2 reads ANQGSEA. This CDR3 has 14 residues. CDR3 in DNA: TGCAGCGTTGGCGGACAGTCTTTGTCCTACGAGCAGTACTTC. This encodes CSVGGQSLSYEQYF.

The DNA for the CDR3 is TGTGCCAGCAGATCGGGCAAAGCGGTAGATACGCAGTATTTT. It encodes CASRSGKAVDTQYF. V is TRBV7-9 and J is TRBJ2-3; D possibly corresponds to TRBD2 (5 bases). This CDR3 is 14 amino acids long. V was cut by 6 bases and J by 5 bases, with 15 bases left in between. Per the germline V gene, CDR1 is SEHNR and CDR2 is FQNEAQ (reference sequence).

V is TRBV2 and J is TRBJ2-7; possibly TRBD2 for D (6 bases). V lost 6 bases, J lost 3 bases, and 12 bases lay in between. Germline V gives CDR1 SNHLY, CDR2 FYNNEI. This CDR3 has 13 residues. This CDR3 is CASRGTSRYEQYF. The CDR3 coding sequence is TGTGCCAGCAGAGGGACTTCCCGCTACGAGCAGTACTTC. Variable domain in full (rest from reference TRBV2 and TRBJ2-7): EPEVTQTPSHQVTQMGQEVILRCVPISNHLYFYWYRQILGQKVEFLVSFYNNEISEKSEIFDDQFSVERPDGSNFTLKIRSTKLEDSAMYFCASRGTSRYEQYFGPGTRLTVT.